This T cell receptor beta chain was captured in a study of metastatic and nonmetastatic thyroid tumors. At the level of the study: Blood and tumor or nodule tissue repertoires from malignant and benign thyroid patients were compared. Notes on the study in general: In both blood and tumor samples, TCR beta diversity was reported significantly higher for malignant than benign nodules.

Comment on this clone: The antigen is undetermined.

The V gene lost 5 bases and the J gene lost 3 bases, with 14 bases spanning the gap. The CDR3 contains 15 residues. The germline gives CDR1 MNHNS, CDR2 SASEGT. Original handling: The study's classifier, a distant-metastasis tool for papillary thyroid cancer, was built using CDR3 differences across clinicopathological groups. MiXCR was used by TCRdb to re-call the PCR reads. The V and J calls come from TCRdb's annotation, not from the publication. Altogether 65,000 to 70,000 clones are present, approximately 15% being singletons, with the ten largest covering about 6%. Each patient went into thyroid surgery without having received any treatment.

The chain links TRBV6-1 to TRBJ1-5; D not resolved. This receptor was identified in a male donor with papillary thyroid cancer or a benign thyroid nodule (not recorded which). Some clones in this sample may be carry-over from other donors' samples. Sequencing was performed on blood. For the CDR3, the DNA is TGTGCCAGCAGTCAGCAGGACCCACTCAATCAGCCCCAGCATTTT. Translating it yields CASSQQDPLNQPQHF.